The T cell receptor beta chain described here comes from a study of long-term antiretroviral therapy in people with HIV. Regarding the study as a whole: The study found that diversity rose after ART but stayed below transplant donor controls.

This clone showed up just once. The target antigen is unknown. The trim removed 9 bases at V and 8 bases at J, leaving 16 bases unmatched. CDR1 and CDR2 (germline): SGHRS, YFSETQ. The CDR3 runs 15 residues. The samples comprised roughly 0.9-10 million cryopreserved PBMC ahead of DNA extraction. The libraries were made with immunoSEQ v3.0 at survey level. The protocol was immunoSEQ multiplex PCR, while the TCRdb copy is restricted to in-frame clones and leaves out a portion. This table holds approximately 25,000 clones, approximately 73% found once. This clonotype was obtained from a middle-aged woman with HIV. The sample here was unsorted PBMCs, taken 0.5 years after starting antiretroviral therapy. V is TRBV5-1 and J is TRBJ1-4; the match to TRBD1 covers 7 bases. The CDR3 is CATPPTGKFGEKLFF. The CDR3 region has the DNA TGCGCCACCCCCCCGACAGGGAAATTTGGCGAAAAACTGTTTTTT. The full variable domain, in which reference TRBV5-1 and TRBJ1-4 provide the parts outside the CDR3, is KAGVTQTPRYLIKTRGQQVTLSCSPISGHRSVSWYQQTPGQGLQFLFEYFSETQRNKGNFPGRFSGRQFSNSRSEMNVSTLELGDSALYLCATPPTGKFGEKLFFGSGTQLSVL.